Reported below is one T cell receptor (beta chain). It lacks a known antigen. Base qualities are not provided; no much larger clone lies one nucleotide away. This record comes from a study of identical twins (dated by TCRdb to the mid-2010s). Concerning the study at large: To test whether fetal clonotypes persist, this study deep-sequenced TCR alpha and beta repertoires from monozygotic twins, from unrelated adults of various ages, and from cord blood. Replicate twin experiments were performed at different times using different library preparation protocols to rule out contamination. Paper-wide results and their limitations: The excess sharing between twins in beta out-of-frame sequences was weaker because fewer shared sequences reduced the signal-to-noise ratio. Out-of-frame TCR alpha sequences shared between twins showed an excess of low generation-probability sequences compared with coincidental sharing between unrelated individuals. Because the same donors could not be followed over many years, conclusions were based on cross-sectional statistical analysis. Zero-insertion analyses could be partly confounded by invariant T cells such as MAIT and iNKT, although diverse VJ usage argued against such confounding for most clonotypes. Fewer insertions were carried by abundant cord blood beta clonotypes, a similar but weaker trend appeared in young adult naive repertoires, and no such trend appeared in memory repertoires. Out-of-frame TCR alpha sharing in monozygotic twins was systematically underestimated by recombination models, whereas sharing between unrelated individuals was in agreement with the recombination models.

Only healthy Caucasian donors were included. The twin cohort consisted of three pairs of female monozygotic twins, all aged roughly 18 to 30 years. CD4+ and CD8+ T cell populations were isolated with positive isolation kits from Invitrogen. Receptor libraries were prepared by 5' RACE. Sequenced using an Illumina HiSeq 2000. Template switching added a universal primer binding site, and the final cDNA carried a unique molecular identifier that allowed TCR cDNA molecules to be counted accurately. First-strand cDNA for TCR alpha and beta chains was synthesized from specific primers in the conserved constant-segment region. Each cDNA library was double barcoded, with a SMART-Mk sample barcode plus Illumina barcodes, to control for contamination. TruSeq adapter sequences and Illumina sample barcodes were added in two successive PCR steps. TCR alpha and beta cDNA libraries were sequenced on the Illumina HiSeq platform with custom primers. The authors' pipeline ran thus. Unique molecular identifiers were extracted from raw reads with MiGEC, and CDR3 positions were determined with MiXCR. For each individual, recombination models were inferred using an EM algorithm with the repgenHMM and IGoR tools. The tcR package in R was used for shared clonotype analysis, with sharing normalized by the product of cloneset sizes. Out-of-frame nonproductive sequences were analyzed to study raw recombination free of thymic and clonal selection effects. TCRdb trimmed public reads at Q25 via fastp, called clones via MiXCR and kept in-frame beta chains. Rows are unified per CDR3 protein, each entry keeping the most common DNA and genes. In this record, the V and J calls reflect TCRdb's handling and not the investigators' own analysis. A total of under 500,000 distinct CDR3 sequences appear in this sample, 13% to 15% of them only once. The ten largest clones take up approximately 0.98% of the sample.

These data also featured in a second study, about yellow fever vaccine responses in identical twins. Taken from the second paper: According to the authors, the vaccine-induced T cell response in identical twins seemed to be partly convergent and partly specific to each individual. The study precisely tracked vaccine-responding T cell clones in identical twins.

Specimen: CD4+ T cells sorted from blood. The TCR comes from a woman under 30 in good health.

The DNA sequence follows: TGTGCTAAGCCCGAACCTAAGGGGGAGACCCAGTACTTC. This codes for CAKPEPKGETQYF. The chain is assembled from TRBV7-7 and TRBJ2-5, with TRBD1 perhaps the D gene, on 5 matching bases. Inclusive of the bounding cysteine and phenylalanine, the CDR3 is 13 residues long. Solely the CDR3 DNA is kept, with 39 bases framed from the first base. From the germline V gene (reference sequence), CDR1 is SSHAT and CDR2 is FNYEAQ.